A single sample is the source of the 10 T cell receptor beta chains below, sequenced in a study of T cells in Graves' hyperthyroidism and ophthalmopathy. Authors of the study amplified TCR beta CDR3 regions from RNA transcripts. A first-round RT-PCR of the TCR CDR3 used the HTBI primer set. TCRdb reanalysed the multiplex PCR reads using MiXCR and keeps one entry per CDR3 protein. The data hold a few hundred thousand distinct CDR3 sequences, with 15% to 19% observed a single time. The sample consisted of blood. These TCRs come from a woman in her late teens or twenties with Graves' hyperthyroidism that later progressed to Graves' ophthalmopathy.

The rearrangement links TRBV7-9 to TRBJ2-7; 8 bases fit TRBD2. This CDR3 has 14 amino acids. Germline CDR1 reads SEHNR; CDR2 reads FQNEAQ (reference sequence). V lost 5 bases to trimming and J lost 2 bases; unmatched junction nucleotides: 5. For the CDR3, the DNA is TGTGCCAGCAGCCGACTGCGGGGGGCCTACGAGCAGTACTTC. As protein: CASSRLRGAYEQYF.

There are many counts of this clonotype. The chain joins TRBV11-2 to TRBJ2-7; the D is unclear. The germline gives CDR1 SGHAT, CDR2 FQNNGV. V gave up 2 bases and J gave up 5 bases, with 10 bases separating them. The CDR3 consists of 13 residues. CDR3 nucleotide sequence: TGTGCCAGCAGCTTACGGGTATTCGACGAGCAGTACTTC. Its translation is CASSLRVFDEQYF.

This chain links TRBV5-4 with TRBJ2-1, with D possibly being TRBD1 or TRBD2 (5 bases each). The germline V and J ends were trimmed by 4 bases and 8 bases, with 7 bases remaining between them. Germline CDR1 is SGHNT and CDR2 is YYREEE (reference sequence). The CDR3 consists of 11 residues. The CDR3 DNA sequence: TGTGCCAGCAGCGTGGGGGATGAGCAGTTCTTC. It is translated as CASSVGDEQFF. Using reference TRBV5-4 and TRBJ2-1 for the parts outside the CDR3, the full variable domain is ETGVTQSPTHLIKTRGQQVTLRCSSQSGHNTVSWYQQALGQGPQFIFQYYREEENGRGNFPPRFSGLQFPNYSSELNVNALELDDSALYLCASSVGDEQFFGPGTRLTVL.

In the case of this clonotype: This clone may be a read error of a much larger clone one base away. The genes are TRBV6-1 and TRBJ2-2; 10 bases align to TRBD2. This CDR3 is 17 amino acids long. Germline CDR1 is MNHNS and CDR2 is SASEGT. The DNA for the CDR3 is TGTGCCAGCTCAAGGCTAGCGGGAGTAGGTGACACCGGGGAGCCGTTTTTT. It is translated as CASSRLAGVGDTGEPFF.

This clonotype was seen many times. The chain carries TRBV27 and TRBJ2-1; no clear D. This CDR3 is built from 14 residues. V was cut by 2 bases and J by 9 bases, with 14 bases left in between. Germline-derived CDR1 and CDR2 are MNHEY and SMNVEV (reference sequence). The CDR3: CASSLKPDRGEQFF. CDR3 nucleotide sequence: TGTGCCAGCAGTTTAAAACCCGATCGTGGTGAGCAGTTCTTC.

In its sample, this clonotype was seen a few times. The V call is TRBV6-2 or TRBV6-3, the J call TRBJ2-6; D gene unclear. Germline V CDR1 and CDR2: MNHEY, SVGEGT. Trimming stripped 7 bases from V and 4 bases from J, with 11 bases between. The CDR3 consists of 14 residues. CDR3 sequence: CASTRSMGANVLTF. The DNA of the CDR3 is TGTGCCAGCACGCGGTCGATGGGGGCCAACGTCCTGACTTTC.

This clonotype was seen a few times. The rearrangement joins TRBV7-6 to TRBJ2-2; TRBD2 might be the D (5 bases). The CDR3 consists of 13 residues. Trimming removed 6 bases from V and 8 bases from J, with 13 bases in between. Germline-derived CDR1 and CDR2 are SGHVS and FNYEAQ. The CDR3: CASSWTAEGELFF. The CDR3 DNA is TGTGCCAGCAGTTGGACTGCTGAAGGGGAGCTGTTTTTT.

This clonotype was seen more than once but under ten times. V usage is TRBV6-2 or TRBV6-3 and J usage is TRBJ2-1; D remains ambiguous. The V gene's germline CDR1 is MNHEY and CDR2 SVGEGT. Deletions cut 5 bases from V and 0 bases from J, with 17 bases between. CDR3 size: 17 residues. CDR3 amino acids: CASSDLFWVLSYNEQFF. The CDR3 nucleotides read TGTGCCAGCAGTGACCTCTTTTGGGTCCTCTCCTACAATGAGCAGTTCTTC.

The V and J genes are TRBV11-2 and TRBJ2-5; 8 bases are shared with TRBD2. This CDR3 has 14 amino acids. The germline V gene has CDR1 SGHAT and CDR2 FQNNGV. Unmatched junction bases numbered 3, after V lost 5 bases and J lost 1 base. In DNA, the CDR3 is TGTGCCAGCAGCACGAGCGGGAGCCAAGAGACCCAGTACTTC. This encodes CASSTSGSQETQYF.

The sample holds many counts of this clonotype. V is TRBV7-9 and J is TRBJ2-5, with D perhaps TRBD2 (5 bases). CDR3 size: 16 residues. Per the germline V gene, CDR1 is SEHNR and CDR2 is FQNEAQ (reference sequence). The ends were cut back, 1 base at V and 2 bases at J, with 14 bases in the middle. The CDR3 protein is CASSLGGAGAQETQYF. The DNA for the CDR3 is TGTGCCAGCAGCTTAGGGGGAGCTGGCGCTCAAGAGACCCAGTACTTC.